This TCR beta chain was recovered during a study of T cell repertoires in cytomegalovirus infection. Study-wide results and limits: The ex vivo response showed dominance by HLA-C-restricted CMV-specific TCR beta clonotypes.

In its sample, this clonotype was seen a few times. Its antigen is currently unknown. Each CDR3 protein is one row after TCRdb ran MiXCR on the reads. The table records some 800,000 distinct CDR3 sequences, about 28% of them present only once. Germline lookup yields CDR1 MDHEN and CDR2 SYDVKM. V gave up 5 bases and J gave up 4 bases, with 18 bases separating them. The CDR3 has 17 residues. The specimen comprised cultured CD8+ T cells from PBMCs, sampled from culture after CMV antigen stimulation. The receptor was isolated from a human donor in good health (CMV status not recorded). Some clones in this sample may be carry-over from other donors' samples. This chain links TRBV28 with TRBJ1-6; D is perhaps TRBD1 (5 bases). DNA of the CDR3: TGTGCCAGCAGTACGATTCCCCCGGGACTGTATAATTCACCCCTCCACTTT. This codes for CASSTIPPGLYNSPLHF.